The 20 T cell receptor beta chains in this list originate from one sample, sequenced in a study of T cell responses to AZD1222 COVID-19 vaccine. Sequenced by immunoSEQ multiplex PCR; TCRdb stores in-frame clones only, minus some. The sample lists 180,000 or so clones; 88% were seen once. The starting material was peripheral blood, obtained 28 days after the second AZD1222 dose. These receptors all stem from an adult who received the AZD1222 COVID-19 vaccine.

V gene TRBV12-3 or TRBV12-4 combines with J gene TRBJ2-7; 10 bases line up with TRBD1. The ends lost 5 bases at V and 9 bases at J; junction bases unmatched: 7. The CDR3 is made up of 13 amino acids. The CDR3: CASSLAGTGVQYF. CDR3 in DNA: TGTGCCAGCAGTCTCGCCGGGACAGGGGTGCAGTACTTC.

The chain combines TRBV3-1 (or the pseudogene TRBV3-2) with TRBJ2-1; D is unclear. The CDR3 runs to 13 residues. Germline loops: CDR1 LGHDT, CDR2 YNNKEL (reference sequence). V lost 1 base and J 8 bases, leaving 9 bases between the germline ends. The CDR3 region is CASSQVEVYEQFF. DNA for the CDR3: TGTGCCAGCAGCCAAGTCGAAGTCTATGAGCAGTTCTTC.

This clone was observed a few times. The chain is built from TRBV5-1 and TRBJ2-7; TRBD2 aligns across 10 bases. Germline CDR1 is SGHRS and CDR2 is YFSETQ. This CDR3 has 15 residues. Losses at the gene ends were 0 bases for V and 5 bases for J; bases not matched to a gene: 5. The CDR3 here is CASSLDPSGSNEQYF. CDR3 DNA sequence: TGCGCCAGCAGCTTGGATCCTAGCGGGAGCAACGAGCAGTACTTC.

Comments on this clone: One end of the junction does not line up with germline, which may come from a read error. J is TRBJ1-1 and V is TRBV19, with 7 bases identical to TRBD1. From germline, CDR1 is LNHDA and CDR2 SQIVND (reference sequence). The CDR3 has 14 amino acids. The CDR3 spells CASSLEGARTEAFF. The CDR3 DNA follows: TGTGCCAGTAGTTTAGAGGGGGCAAGGACTGAAGCTTTCTTT.

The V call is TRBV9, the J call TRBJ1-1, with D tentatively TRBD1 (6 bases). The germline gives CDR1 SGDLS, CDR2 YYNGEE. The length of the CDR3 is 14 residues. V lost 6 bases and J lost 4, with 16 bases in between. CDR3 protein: CASNLEGGGTEAFF. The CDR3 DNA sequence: TGTGCCAGCAACCTCGAGGGGGGGGGCACTGAAGCTTTCTTT.

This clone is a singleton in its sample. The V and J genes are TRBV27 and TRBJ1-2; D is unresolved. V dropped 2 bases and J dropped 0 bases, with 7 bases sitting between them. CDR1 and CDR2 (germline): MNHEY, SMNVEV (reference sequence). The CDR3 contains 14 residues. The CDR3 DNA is TGTGCCAGCAGTTTACGGTCAACTAACTATGGCTACACCTTC. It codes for CASSLRSTNYGYTF.

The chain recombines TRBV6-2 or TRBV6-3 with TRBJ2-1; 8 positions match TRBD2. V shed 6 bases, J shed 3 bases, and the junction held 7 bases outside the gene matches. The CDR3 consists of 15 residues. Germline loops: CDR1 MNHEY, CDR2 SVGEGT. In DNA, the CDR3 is TGTGCCAGCAGCTCCGGCGCGGGGGGCTACAATGAGCAGTTCTTC. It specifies CASSSGAGGYNEQFF.

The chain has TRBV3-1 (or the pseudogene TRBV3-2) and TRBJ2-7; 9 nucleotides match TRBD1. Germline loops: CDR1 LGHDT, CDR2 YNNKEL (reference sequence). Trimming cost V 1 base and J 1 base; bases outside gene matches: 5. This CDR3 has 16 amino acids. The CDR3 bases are TGTGCCAGCAGCCAAGGAGGGACAGGGTTATCCTACGAGCAGTACTTC. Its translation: CASSQGGTGLSYEQYF.

CDR3 sequence: CASSRIGTREYSNQPQHF. CDR3 nucleotide sequence: TGTGCCAGCTCACGAATCGGGACGAGGGAGTATAGCAATCAGCCCCAGCATTTT. The chain links TRBV18 to TRBJ1-5, with D perhaps matching TRBD1 (5 bases). Trimming removed 4 bases at V and 0 bases at J, with 19 bases between. Per germline, CDR1 KGHSH and CDR2 LQKENI. This CDR3 region has 18 residues.

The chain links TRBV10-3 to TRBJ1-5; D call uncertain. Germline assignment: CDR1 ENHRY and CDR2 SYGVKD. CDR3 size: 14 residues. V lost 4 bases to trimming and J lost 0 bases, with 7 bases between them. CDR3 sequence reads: CAISVDNSNQPQHF. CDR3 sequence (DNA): TGTGCCATCAGTGTAGACAATAGCAATCAGCCCCAGCATTTT.

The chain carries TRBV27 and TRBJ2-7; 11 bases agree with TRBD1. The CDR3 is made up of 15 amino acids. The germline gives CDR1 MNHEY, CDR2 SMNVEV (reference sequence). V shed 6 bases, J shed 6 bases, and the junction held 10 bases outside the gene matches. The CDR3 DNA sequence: TGTGCCAGCAGCGGACACGGACAGGGGGCGGGCGAGCAGTACTTC. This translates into CASSGHGQGAGEQYF.

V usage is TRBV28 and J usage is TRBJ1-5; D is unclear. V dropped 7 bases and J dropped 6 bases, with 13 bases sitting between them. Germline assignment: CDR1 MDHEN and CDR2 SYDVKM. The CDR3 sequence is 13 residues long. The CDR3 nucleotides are TGTGCCAGCATCCCAGAGGTAGGTCAGCCCCAGCATTTT. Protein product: CASIPEVGQPQHF.

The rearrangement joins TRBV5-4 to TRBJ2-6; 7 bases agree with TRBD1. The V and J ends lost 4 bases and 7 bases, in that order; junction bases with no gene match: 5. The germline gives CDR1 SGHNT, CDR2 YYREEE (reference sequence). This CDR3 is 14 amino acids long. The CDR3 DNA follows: TGTGCCAGCAGCCTCCCAGGGGGAGCCAACGTCCTGACTTTC. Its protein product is CASSLPGGANVLTF.

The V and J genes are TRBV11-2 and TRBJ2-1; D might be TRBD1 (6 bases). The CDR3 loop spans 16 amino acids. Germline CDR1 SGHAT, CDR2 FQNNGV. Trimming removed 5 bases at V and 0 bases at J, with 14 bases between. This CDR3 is CASSDPGQSSYNEQFF. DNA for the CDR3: TGTGCCAGCAGCGATCCGGGACAAAGCTCCTACAATGAGCAGTTCTTC.

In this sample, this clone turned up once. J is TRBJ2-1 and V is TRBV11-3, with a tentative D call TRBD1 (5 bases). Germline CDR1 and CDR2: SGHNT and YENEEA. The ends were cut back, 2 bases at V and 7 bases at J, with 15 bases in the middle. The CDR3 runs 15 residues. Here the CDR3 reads CASSLRARQFNEQFF. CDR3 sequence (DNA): TGTGCCAGCAGCTTAAGGGCCCGACAGTTTAATGAGCAGTTCTTC.

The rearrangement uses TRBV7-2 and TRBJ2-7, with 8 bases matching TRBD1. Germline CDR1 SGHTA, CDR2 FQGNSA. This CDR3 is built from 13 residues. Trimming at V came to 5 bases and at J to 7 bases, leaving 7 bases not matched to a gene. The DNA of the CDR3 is TGTGCCAGCAGCACCTGGACAGGGTGGGAGCAGTACTTC. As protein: CASSTWTGWEQYF.

The CDR3 DNA follows: TGTGCCTGGACTTCAGGGGGCGGTGGCTACACCTTC. Translation gives CAWTSGGGGYTF. The chain couples TRBV30 to TRBJ1-2, with 8 positions matching TRBD1. The germline V gene encodes CDR1 GTSNPN and CDR2 SVGIG (reference sequence). This CDR3 is 12 amino acids long. V trimming: 4 bases; J trimming: 7 bases; junction bases outside the gene matches: 5.

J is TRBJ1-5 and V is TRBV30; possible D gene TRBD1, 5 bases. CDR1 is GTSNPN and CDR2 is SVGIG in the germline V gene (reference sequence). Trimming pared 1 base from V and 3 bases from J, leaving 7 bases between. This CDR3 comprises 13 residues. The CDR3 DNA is TGTGCCTGGAGTGGAGGGGACAATCAGCCCCAGCATTTT. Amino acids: CAWSGGDNQPQHF.

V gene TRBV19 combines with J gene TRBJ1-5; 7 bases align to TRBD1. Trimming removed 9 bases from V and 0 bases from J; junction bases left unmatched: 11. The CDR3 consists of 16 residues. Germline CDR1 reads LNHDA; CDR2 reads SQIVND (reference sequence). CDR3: CASSPDRWNSNQPQHF. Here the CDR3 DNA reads TGTGCCAGCAGCCCGGACAGGTGGAATAGCAATCAGCCCCAGCATTTT.

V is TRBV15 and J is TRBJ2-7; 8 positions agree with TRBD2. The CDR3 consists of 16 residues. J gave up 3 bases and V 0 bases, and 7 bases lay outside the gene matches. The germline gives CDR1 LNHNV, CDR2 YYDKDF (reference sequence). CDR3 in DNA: TGTGCCACCAGCAGAGATACCGGGCTAGCGGGCTACGAGCAGTACTTC. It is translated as CATSRDTGLAGYEQYF.